The 28 T cell receptor beta chains in this list originate from one sample, sequenced in a study of T-cell memory formation after mild COVID-19. TCRdb redid the calling of the 5' RACE reads with MiXCR, one entry per CDR3 protein. The sample includes around 320,000 distinct CDR3 sequences, 15% to 20% of them seen just once. The source material was PBMCs or a T cell subset sorted from them (not recorded which). The receptors come from a man aged 18 to 30 who had mild COVID-19 (a few samples of this study predate the infection). Cell type and time point are not known.

The chain has TRBV12-3 or TRBV12-4 and TRBJ2-1; 9 bases match TRBD2. This CDR3 has 14 amino acids. Trimming at V came to 5 bases and at J to 12 bases, leaving 11 bases not matched to a gene. The CDR3 is CASSPSGTRGRQFF. The CDR3 region has the DNA TGTGCCAGCAGTCCTAGCGGGACTCGCGGGCGGCAGTTCTTC.

This clonotype has just a few counts. The chain recombines TRBV28 with TRBJ1-1; D unresolved. V gave up 4 bases and J gave up 10 bases, with 19 bases separating them. The CDR3 contains 14 residues. The germline V gene has CDR1 MDHEN and CDR2 SYDVKM. The CDR3 nucleotides read TGTGCCAGCAGTTCCCCGGCTCTGAGAGCGGGAGCTTTCTTT. Protein: CASSSPALRAGAFF. Filled out from reference TRBV28 and TRBJ1-1, the complete variable domain reads DVKVTQSSRYLVKRTGEKVFLECVQDMDHENMFWYRQDPGLGLRLIYFSYDVKMKEKGDIPEGYSVSREKKERFSLILESASTNQTSMYLCASSSPALRAGAFFGQGTRLTVV.

CDR3 amino acids: CASSDSRGTEAFF. CDR3 nucleotides: TGTGCCAGCTCCGACAGTAGAGGCACTGAAGCTTTCTTT. V gene TRBV18 combines with J gene TRBJ1-1; tentative D call: TRBD1 (5 bases). Germline CDR1 and CDR2: KGHSH and LQKENI. V was shortened by 6 bases and J by 4 bases, with 12 bases between the two germline ends. This CDR3 region has 13 residues.

This clonotype has more than one count but fewer than ten. V is TRBV12-3 or TRBV12-4 and J is TRBJ2-1; D is unresolved. The CDR3 consists of 15 residues. Trimming removed 6 bases from V and 0 bases from J, with 12 bases in between. The CDR3 sequence: CASRNPGSSYNEQFF. CDR3 DNA sequence: TGTGCCAGCAGAAACCCCGGAAGCTCCTACAATGAGCAGTTCTTC.

This clonotype was counted a few times. The chain carries TRBV5-6 and TRBJ1-5, with D possibly matching TRBD1 (6 bases). Per the germline V gene, CDR1 is SGHDT and CDR2 is YYEEEE. There are 13 residues in the CDR3. The V end was cut by 4 bases, the J end by 4 bases, with 9 bases between. The CDR3 loop is CASSADRNQPQHF. CDR3 DNA sequence: TGTGCCAGCAGCGCGGACAGAAATCAGCCCCAGCATTTT.

This clonotype occurred a few times. The rearrangement uses TRBV15 and TRBJ2-5; D ambiguous. V lost 3 bases and J lost 5, with 10 bases in between. This CDR3 contains 13 residues. Germline V gene data show CDR1 as LNHNV and CDR2 as YYDKDF (reference sequence). In nucleotides, the CDR3 is TGTGCCACCAGCAGGGATCAGCCTGAGACCCAGTACTTC. Translation: CATSRDQPETQYF.

This clonotype turned up a few times. The J gene is TRBJ1-1, the V gene TRBV11-2; 8 bases are shared with TRBD1. This CDR3 spans 15 amino acids. The V gene end was trimmed by 3 bases and the J gene end by 2 bases; junction bases not matched to a gene: 5. The germline V gene has CDR1 SGHAT and CDR2 FQNNGV. In DNA form, the CDR3 reads TGTGCCAGCAGCTTTTCGACAGGGGCAAACACTGAAGCTTTCTTT. Protein: CASSFSTGANTEAFF.

This clonotype was seen a few times. The chain carries TRBV28 and TRBJ2-3; D ambiguous. V lost 6 bases and J 6 bases, leaving 10 bases between the germline ends. There are 12 residues in the CDR3. Germline V gives CDR1 MDHEN, CDR2 SYDVKM. CDR3 bases: TGTGCCAGCAGCACCACCCTGGATACGCAGTATTTT. Amino acid sequence: CASSTTLDTQYF.

The chain is built from TRBV3-1 and TRBJ2-5, with 10 bases fitting TRBD2. Germline CDR1 LGHDT, CDR2 YNNKEL (reference sequence). The CDR3 totals 15 residues. Losses at the gene ends were 7 bases for V and 1 base for J; bases not matched to a gene: 6. The chain's CDR3 is CASNPLAGIQETQYF. The DNA of the CDR3 is TGTGCCAGCAACCCACTAGCGGGGATCCAAGAGACCCAGTACTTC.

The gene calls are TRBV29-1 and TRBJ1-3; D is perhaps TRBD1 (6 bases). The CDR3 consists of 12 residues. V dropped 7 bases and J dropped 1 base, with 8 bases sitting between them. Germline CDR1 reads SQVTM; CDR2 reads ANQGSEA. CDR3 in amino acids: CSGGTSGNTIYF. The CDR3 nucleotides read TGCAGCGGCGGGACATCTGGAAACACCATATATTTT.

This clonotype was observed a handful of times. The junction differs from germline at one of its ends, possibly a read error. The rearrangement links TRBV20-1 to TRBJ2-7, with D tentatively TRBD2 (5 bases). The CDR3 spans 14 residues. Germline-derived CDR1 and CDR2 are DFQATT and SNEGSKA (reference sequence). Written as DNA, the CDR3 is TGCAGTGCTAGAGACGAGGGAATCTCCCACGAGCAGTACTTC. It yields the protein CSARDEGISHEQYF.

This clonotype showed up just a few times. The chain recombines TRBV6-2 or TRBV6-3 with TRBJ2-2, with D possibly TRBD2 on 6 matching bases. The CDR3 contains 16 residues. Germline values: CDR1 MNHEY, CDR2 SVGEGT. Trimming took 6 bases from V and 4 from J, leaving 18 bases between them. The CDR3 DNA sequence: TGTGCCAGCAGCTTACCGAAGGTGGGAGGCACCGGGGAGCTGTTTTTT. It codes for CASSLPKVGGTGELFF.

This CDR3 reads CASSHPGTGDEQYF. DNA of the CDR3: TGTGCCAGCAGCCACCCCGGGACAGGGGACGAGCAGTACTTC. The rearrangement joins TRBV3-1 to TRBJ2-7; TRBD1 aligns across 10 bases. Trimming removed 3 bases from V and 5 bases from J; junction bases left unmatched: 4. Looked up from germline, CDR1 is LGHDT and CDR2 is YNNKEL (reference sequence). The CDR3 runs 14 residues.

The table lists this clonotype with a few counts. This chain joins TRBV7-2 and TRBJ2-7, with 11 bases identical to TRBD1. The CDR3 has 15 amino acids. Unmatched junction bases numbered 3, after V lost 2 bases and J lost 3 bases. Germline lookup yields CDR1 SGHTA and CDR2 FQGNSA. CDR3: CASSLSGTGGYEQYF. The CDR3 DNA reads as TGTGCCAGCAGCTTATCCGGGACAGGGGGCTACGAGCAGTACTTC.

CDR3 coding DNA: TGTGCCAGCAGCTTAGTCGTCTGGATCCCGACCTACGCCTACGAGCAGTACGTC. It yields the protein CASSLVVWIPTYAYEQYV. The chain links TRBV7-9 to TRBJ2-7, with no clear D. Germline CDR1 is SEHNR and CDR2 is FQNEAQ (reference sequence). The CDR3 runs to 18 residues. Trimming removed 1 base from V and 2 bases from J, with 21 bases in between.

This clonotype has only a few counts. The rearrangement uses TRBV20-1 and TRBJ1-1; D is possibly TRBD1 (6 bases). The CDR3 runs 15 residues. CDR1 is DFQATT, CDR2 SNEGSKA, per germline (reference sequence). V gave up 6 bases and J gave up 1 base, with 18 bases separating them. The CDR3 nucleotides read TGCAGTGCCAGACAAGGCCTAGGGGGGAACACTGAAGCTTTCTTT. Amino acids: CSARQGLGGNTEAFF.

This clonotype was counted between two and nine times. The V gene is TRBV6-5, the J gene TRBJ2-3; D ambiguous. This CDR3 spans 15 amino acids. V lost 0 bases to trimming and J lost 4 bases, with 11 bases between them. Germline CDR1 and CDR2: MNHEY and SVGAGI. CDR3: CASSYSQLAADTQYF. DNA for the CDR3: TGTGCCAGCAGTTACTCGCAGTTGGCGGCAGATACGCAGTATTTT.

The chain has TRBV3-1 and TRBJ1-5; D call uncertain. CDR3 size: 15 residues. Germline CDR1 LGHDT, CDR2 YNNKEL (reference sequence). Trimming cost V 4 bases and J 0 bases, with 10 bases left between them. DNA for the CDR3: TGTGCCAGCAGCCTGGGTACGCATAGCAATCAGCCCCAGCATTTT. Translated: CASSLGTHSNQPQHF.

This clonotype was picked up a small number of times. The J gene is TRBJ2-3, the V gene TRBV7-3; 7 bases line up with TRBD2. This CDR3 has 16 amino acids. J gave up 2 bases and V 2 bases, and 7 bases lay outside the gene matches. Germline CDR1 SGHTA, CDR2 FQGTGA. CDR3 loop: CASSLLAAGLTDTQYF. CDR3 in DNA: TGTGCCAGCAGCTTACTAGCGGCCGGCCTCACAGATACGCAGTATTTT.

The V gene is TRBV3-1, the J gene TRBJ2-3; D is possibly TRBD2 (6 bases). The CDR3 consists of 16 residues. CDR1 is LGHDT, CDR2 YNNKEL, per germline (reference sequence). The ends were cut back, 1 base at V and 2 bases at J, with 13 bases in the middle. CDR3 amino acids: CASSQAWSGLTDTQYF. DNA for the CDR3: TGTGCCAGCAGCCAAGCATGGAGCGGGCTCACAGATACGCAGTATTTT.

Many counts were recorded for this clonotype. The chain joins TRBV5-6 to TRBJ1-2, with TRBD1 identical over 9 bases. V gave up 4 bases and J gave up 0 bases; unmatched junction bases: 4. From germline, CDR1 is SGHDT and CDR2 YYEEEE. The CDR3 is 15 residues long. Here the CDR3 DNA reads TGTGCCAGCAGCCCGCGGACAGGGGCTAACTATGGCTACACCTTC. Its translation: CASSPRTGANYGYTF. The variable domain in full, completed from reference TRBV5-6 and TRBJ1-2, reads DAGVTQSPTHLIKTRGQQVTLRCSPKSGHDTVSWYQQALGQGPQFIFQYYEEEERQRGNFPDRFSGHQFPNYSSELNVNALLLGDSALYLCASSPRTGANYGYTFGSGTRLTVV.

The V and J genes are TRBV11-2 and TRBJ1-1; D gene unclear. In germline, CDR1 is SGHAT, CDR2 FQNNGV. The CDR3 is 12 amino acids. V lost 5 bases and J 10 bases, leaving 14 bases between the germline ends. The CDR3 DNA reads as TGTGCCAGCAGCCCCGCGGCCCCAGGAGCTTTCTTT. Amino acids: CASSPAAPGAFF.

This clonotype has a count of ten or more. The chain employs TRBV12-3 or TRBV12-4 and TRBJ2-3; D unresolved. This CDR3 is built from 12 residues. Between the trimmed V and J ends, which lost 6 bases and 2 bases, there was a span of 6 bases. Here the CDR3 reads CASSRPTDTQYF. Written as DNA, the CDR3 is TGTGCCAGCAGCCGACCCACAGATACGCAGTATTTT.

This clonotype was counted between two and nine times. The V gene is TRBV28, the J gene TRBJ1-4, with 9 positions matching TRBD1. The germline V gene has CDR1 MDHEN and CDR2 SYDVKM. V trimming: 8 bases; J trimming: 8 bases; junction bases outside the gene matches: 9. This CDR3 region has 14 residues. CDR3 in amino acids: CASHVGTGQEKLFF. CDR3 DNA sequence: TGTGCCAGCCACGTTGGGACAGGGCAAGAAAAACTGTTTTTT.

This sequence joins TRBV25-1 and TRBJ1-5; D ambiguous. This CDR3 region has 13 residues. The germline V gene has CDR1 MGHDK and CDR2 SYGVNS. Deletions cut 2 bases from V and 4 bases from J, with 6 bases between. CDR3 sequence: CASSEGENQPQHF. CDR3 coding DNA: TGTGCCAGCAGTGAAGGGGAAAATCAGCCCCAGCATTTT.

This clonotype was observed a few times. The rearrangement links TRBV5-1 to TRBJ2-3; D is possibly TRBD2 (6 bases). CDR3 size: 15 residues. CDR1 SGHRS and CDR2 YFSETQ come from the germline V gene. The germline V and J ends were trimmed by 0 bases and 1 base, with 9 bases remaining between them. DNA for the CDR3: TGCGCCAGCAGCTTGGTTGGCGGGGGCACAGATACGCAGTATTTT. It yields the protein CASSLVGGGTDTQYF.

This clonotype came up a few times. The rearrangement links TRBV5-5 to TRBJ2-7; no clear D gene. Germline V gene lookup returns CDR1 SGHKS and CDR2 YYEKEE (reference sequence). Between the trimmed V and J ends, which lost 0 bases and 1 base, there was a span of 11 bases. The CDR3 spans 15 residues. CDR3 in DNA: TGTGCCAGCAGCTTGGGTCGGGCCGGATCCTACGAGCAGTACTTC. It is translated as CASSLGRAGSYEQYF.

The chain links TRBV7-8 to TRBJ2-1, with TRBD2 as a possible D gene (6 bases). V lost 7 bases and J lost 7, with 17 bases in between. The CDR3 extends over 14 amino acids. Germline loops: CDR1 SGHVS, CDR2 FQNEAQ. The CDR3 bases are TGTGCCAGCACGCTGGCGGGGTGGCTTAATGAGCAGTTCTTC. Translating gives CASTLAGWLNEQFF.